A selection of T cell receptor beta chains follows, all from one sample in a study of human T cells and chemical hapten exposure. TCRdb re-called the 5' RACE reads through MiXCR, storing one row per CDR3 protein. The repertoire holds under 150,000 distinct CDR3 sequences, with 15% to 20% as singletons. The receptors were sampled from a human donor in good health. Each CDR3 is given with its conserved first and last residue. D genes are given only for firm matches. Clone size is shown for a subset of rows, as once, few, many or a class of expanded clone.

CSASLVVVNEQFF | TGCAGTGCTAGTCTAGTAGTGGTAAATGAGCAGTTCTTC | - | TRBJ2-1 | - | TRBV20-1
CASSLGLAGGPKVTDTQYF | TGCGCCAGCAGCTTAGGACTAGCGGGAGGGCCCAAAGTCACAGATACGCAGTATTTT | - | TRBJ2-3 | TRBD2 | TRBV5-1
CASRGLAVTYNEQFF | TGTGCCAGCAGAGGACTAGCGGTAACCTACAATGAGCAGTTCTTC | few | TRBJ2-1 | TRBD2 | TRBV27
CAWSALTGYEQYF | TGTGCCTGGAGTGCCCTGACAGGGTACGAGCAGTACTTC | - | TRBJ2-7 | TRBD1 | TRBV30
CAISGAGTAIVDWQYF | TGTGCCATCAGTGGCGCCGGGACTGCAATCGTCGACTGGCAGTACTTC | few | TRBJ2-7 | - | TRBV10-3
CSALRDRENSPLHF | TGCAGTGCCCTCCGGGACAGGGAAAATTCACCCCTCCACTTT | few | TRBJ1-6 | TRBD1 | TRBV20-1
CASSWRQGGEGEQFF | TGCGCCAGCAGCTGGCGACAGGGAGGGGAAGGTGAGCAGTTCTTC | few | TRBJ2-1 | - | TRBV5-1
CASRGQGVMNEKLFF | TGTGCCAGCCGGGGACAGGGGGTGATGAATGAAAAACTGTTTTTT | - | TRBJ1-4 | TRBD1 | TRBV7-9
CASIRLAGGPNEQFF | TGTGCCAGCATCAGACTAGCGGGAGGCCCCAATGAGCAGTTCTTC | - | TRBJ2-1 | TRBD2 | TRBV7-8
CSVGDTRGTQYF | TGCAGCGTTGGAGACACACGCGGGACCCAGTACTTC | - | TRBJ2-5 | - | TRBV29-1
CSVGPGYYEQYF | TGCAGCGTTGGTCCAGGGTACTACGAGCAGTACTTC | - | TRBJ2-7 | - | TRBV29-1
CASSEVLEGVGSYNEQFF | TGTGCCAGCAGTGAAGTATTAGAGGGGGTAGGGTCCTACAATGAGCAGTTCTTC | many | TRBJ2-1 | - | TRBV6-1
CASSSGQGRDEAFF | TGTGCCAGCAGCTCCGGACAGGGTCGTGATGAAGCTTTCTTT | few | TRBJ1-1 | TRBD1 | TRBV7-3
CASSHPLPTPRSNEQYF | TGTGCCAGCAGCCACCCCCTACCTACCCCGAGGTCGAACGAGCAGTACTTC | - | TRBJ2-7 | - | TRBV2
CASSLQTGAYEQYF | TGCGCCAGCAGCTTGCAGACAGGGGCCTACGAGCAGTACTTC | few | TRBJ2-7 | TRBD1 | TRBV5-1
CASSLALAGEQYF | TGTGCCAGCAGCCTGGCGCTAGCCGGCGAGCAGTACTTC | - | TRBJ2-7 | - | TRBV5-4
CASSQVASDTQYF | TGTGCCAGCAGTCAAGTAGCCTCAGATACGCAGTATTTT | - | TRBJ2-3 | - | TRBV12-3/TRBV12-4
CSVEPRGEINEQFF | TGCAGCGTTGAACCCAGGGGTGAAATCAATGAGCAGTTCTTC | - | TRBJ2-1 | - | TRBV29-1
CASLARGAGNTIYF | TGTGCCAGCCTAGCGAGGGGGGCGGGAAACACCATATATTTT | - | TRBJ1-3 | - | TRBV6-5
CSAFSRDYNEQFF | TGCAGTGCTTTTTCTAGGGACTACAATGAGCAGTTCTTC | - | TRBJ2-1 | - | TRBV20-1
CASSFSAGADYEQYF | TGTGCCAGCAGTTTTTCGGCCGGGGCCGACTACGAGCAGTACTTC | few | TRBJ2-7 | - | TRBV28
CASSRAGGTDTQYF | TGTGCCAGCAGTCGGGCAGGGGGGACAGATACGCAGTATTTT | - | TRBJ2-3 | - | TRBV28
CASTTTRNQPQHF | TGTGCCAGCACCACTACCCGAAATCAGCCCCAGCATTTT | few | TRBJ1-5 | - | TRBV28
CASSYGQGNTEAFF | TGTGCCAGCAGCTACGGCCAGGGGAACACTGAAGCTTTCTTT | - | TRBJ1-1 | - | TRBV5-4
CASSFSGTGVHEQYF | TGTGCCAGCAGCTTTTCCGGGACAGGGGTACACGAGCAGTACTTC | - | TRBJ2-7 | TRBD1 | TRBV7-9
CASSPLDEQFF | TGTGCCAGCTCACCACTCGATGAGCAGTTCTTC | - | TRBJ2-1 | - | TRBV18
CSVEDRGRYEQYF | TGCAGCGTTGAGGACAGGGGGCGATACGAGCAGTACTTC | - | TRBJ2-7 | TRBD1 | TRBV29-1
CASSIGIAGAVYNEQFF | TGTGCCAGTAGTATCGGGATAGCGGGAGCGGTCTACAATGAGCAGTTCTTC | - | TRBJ2-1 | TRBD2 | TRBV19
CAWRDDQGGYTF | TGTGCCTGGAGGGATGATCAAGGGGGCTACACCTTC | - | TRBJ1-2 | - | TRBV30
CAWSPDRLATF | TGTGCCTGGAGTCCAGACAGGCTGGCCACCTTC | - | TRBJ1-2 | - | TRBV30
CASSTGQSSNQPQHF | TGTGCCAGCAGTACGGGACAGTCGAGCAATCAGCCCCAGCATTTT | few | TRBJ1-5 | TRBD1 | TRBV2
CASSTGGAFHNEQFF | TGTGCCAGCAGTACAGGGGGCGCTTTCCACAATGAGCAGTTCTTC | - | TRBJ2-1 | TRBD1 | TRBV28
CASSLPSSSGTTDTQYF | TGTGCCAGCAGCCTTCCCTCCTCTAGCGGAACCACAGATACGCAGTATTTT | - | TRBJ2-3 | TRBD2 | TRBV4-2
CASSVGTGISGANVLTF | TGTGCCAGCAGTGTCGGGACAGGTATCTCTGGGGCCAACGTCCTGACTTTC | - | TRBJ2-6 | TRBD1 | TRBV6-5
CASSSVGGREGYTF | TGTGCCAGCAGTTCAGTAGGAGGGAGAGAAGGCTACACCTTC | - | TRBJ1-2 | - | TRBV27
CASSLGRTEAFF | TGTGCCAGCAGCTTAGGTCGCACTGAAGCTTTCTTT | many | TRBJ1-1 | - | TRBV5-4
CATSSQTGGQPQHF | TGTGCCACCAGCAGCCAGACAGGGGGACAGCCCCAGCATTTT | few | TRBJ1-5 | TRBD1 | TRBV15
CASSLLAGPYNEQFF | TGTGCCAGCAGCCTACTAGCGGGCCCCTACAATGAGCAGTTCTTC | - | TRBJ2-1 | TRBD2 | TRBV12-3/TRBV12-4
CASSPPSGTSGTGELFF | TGTGCCAGCAGCCCCCCTTCCGGGACTAGCGGGACCGGGGAGCTGTTTTTT | few | TRBJ2-2 | TRBD2 | TRBV3-1
CASSQTEGGRNQPQHF | TGCGCCAGCAGCCAAACCGAGGGAGGCCGCAATCAGCCCCAGCATTTT | - | TRBJ1-5 | - | TRBV4-1
CASGLVLSGPRNEKLFF | TGTGCTAGTGGTTTGGTACTATCGGGGCCCCGGAATGAAAAACTGTTTTTT | - | TRBJ1-4 | - | TRBV12-5
CSVARTGVVGNIQYF | TGCAGCGTGGCCCGGACAGGGGTGGTAGGAAACATTCAGTACTTC | - | TRBJ2-4 | TRBD1 | TRBV29-1
CASSRGQLTLYYGYTF | TGTGCCAGCAGCAGAGGACAGCTCACCCTTTACTATGGCTACACCTTC | - | TRBJ1-2 | - | TRBV5-6
CSVIPGDRAYGYTF | TGCAGCGTTATCCCCGGGGACCGCGCTTATGGCTACACCTTC | - | TRBJ1-2 | - | TRBV29-1
CASSVQGPQTQYF | TGTGCCAGCAGTGTACAGGGGCCGCAGACCCAGTACTTC | few | TRBJ2-5 | TRBD1 | TRBV28
CASSVGTGGLELFF | TGTGCCAGCAGCGTGGGGACAGGGGGCCTGGAGCTGTTTTTT | - | TRBJ2-2 | TRBD1 | TRBV9
CSVWDLTGNEQFF | TGCAGCGTTTGGGACCTTACAGGGAATGAGCAGTTCTTC | - | TRBJ2-1 | - | TRBV29-1
CSARGKSNQPQHF | TGCAGTGCTAGGGGTAAAAGCAACCAGCCCCAGCATTTT | - | TRBJ1-5 | - | TRBV20-1
CASSSQAGKNIQYF | TGTGCCAGCAGTTCACAGGCCGGCAAAAACATTCAGTACTTC | - | TRBJ2-4 | - | TRBV25-1
CASSLRWNEQFF | TGTGCCAGCAGTTTACGGTGGAATGAGCAGTTCTTC | few | TRBJ2-1 | - | TRBV28
CASSFANYEQYF | TGTGCCAGCAGCTTTGCGAATTACGAGCAGTACTTC | - | TRBJ2-7 | - | TRBV7-9
CSVLTTLGQFF | TGCAGCGTTCTAACCACGCTTGGGCAGTTCTTC | once | TRBJ2-1 | - | TRBV29-1